These 20 T cell receptor beta chains came from one sample sequenced in a study of cytomegalovirus exposure and HLA in healthy donors. The PCR ran on 60 Vbeta and 13 Jbeta primers. Clones were sequenced by immunoSEQ multiplex PCR, and TCRdb holds only the in-frame ones, with some missing. Of about 110,000 clones listed, roughly 80% were seen once; the top ten hold about 5%. The sequenced sample consisted of PBMCs. The receptors originated from a female donor in good health and CMV-seropositive.

The J gene is TRBJ1-1, the V gene TRBV7-9; D is perhaps TRBD1 (5 bases). Trimming removed 3 bases at V and 3 bases at J, with 20 bases between. The CDR3 is 17 residues long. Germline assignment: CDR1 SEHNR and CDR2 FQNEAQ (reference sequence). CDR3 bases: TGTGCCAGCAGCTTTGGCGAACTACAGTGGGGGGACACTGAAGCTTTCTTT. Its translation is CASSFGELQWGDTEAFF.

The chain recombines TRBV10-3 with TRBJ2-7; 7 bases agree with TRBD2. V lost 0 bases, J lost 2 bases, and 7 bases stayed unmatched. Germline V gene data show CDR1 as ENHRY and CDR2 as SYGVKD. The CDR3 has 16 amino acids. CDR3 sequence reads: CAISESRLAETYEQYF. The CDR3 DNA follows: TGTGCCATCAGTGAGTCAAGGCTAGCGGAAACCTACGAGCAGTACTTC.

V and J are TRBV19 and TRBJ1-3; maybe TRBD1 (6 bases). The CDR3 sequence is 15 residues long. Germline CDR1 reads LNHDA; CDR2 reads SQIVND (reference sequence). Trimming left V 3 bases short and J 0 bases short, with 9 bases between. The CDR3, as DNA: TGTGCCAGTAGTATGGAAGGGGGCTCTGGAAACACCATATATTTT. Protein sequence: CASSMEGGSGNTIYF.

The rearrangement links TRBV7-8 to TRBJ1-6; the D gene is possibly TRBD1 (6 bases). The V end was cut by 5 bases, the J end by 6 bases, with 17 bases between. This CDR3 has 16 residues. Germline V CDR1 and CDR2: SGHVS, FQNEAQ. The CDR3 loop is CASSPFGGAGNSPLHF. DNA of the CDR3: TGTGCCAGCAGCCCGTTCGGGGGGGCTGGTAATTCACCCCTCCACTTT.

This rearrangement joins TRBV7-2 to TRBJ2-1, with 8 bases matching TRBD2. Trimming cost V 4 bases and J 10 bases; bases outside gene matches: 9. Germline V gene data show CDR1 as SGHTA and CDR2 as FQGNSA. This CDR3 comprises 14 residues. CDR3 protein: CASSSGGTSGEQFF. As DNA, the CDR3 is TGTGCCAGCAGCTCGGGGGGGACCTCTGGAGAGCAGTTCTTC.

This clone has just one count. V and J are TRBV6-5 and TRBJ2-4; D is possibly TRBD1 (6 bases). Germline V gene sequence: CDR1 MNHEY, CDR2 SVGAGI. This CDR3 spans 14 amino acids. V was cut by 5 bases and J by 2 bases, with 10 bases left in between. The CDR3 protein is CASSTQGTKNIQYF. The CDR3 coding sequence is TGTGCCAGCAGTACTCAGGGGACCAAAAACATTCAGTACTTC.

The CDR3 reads CASSTTGGSGQPQHF. The CDR3 region has the DNA TGTGCCAGTAGTACAACAGGGGGCTCTGGACAGCCCCAGCATTTT. The rearrangement uses TRBV19 and TRBJ1-5; TRBD1 agrees at 9 bases. The V gene end was trimmed by 4 bases and the J gene end by 7 bases; junction bases not matched to a gene: 8. This CDR3 has 15 amino acids. Germline V gene lookup returns CDR1 LNHDA and CDR2 SQIVND (reference sequence).

This clone showed up just a few times. This chain uses TRBV27 with TRBJ2-1; 8 nucleotides align to TRBD2. CDR3 length equals 15 residues. The V gene's germline CDR1 is MNHEY and CDR2 SMNVEV (reference sequence). The junction had 8 bases not matched to a gene; V was cut back by 6 bases and J by 4 bases. The chain's CDR3 is CASSGPSGFYNEQFF. The CDR3 DNA reads TGTGCCAGCAGCGGGCCTAGCGGGTTTTACAATGAGCAGTTCTTC.

CDR3 loop: CASSHNVGSSYNEQFF. CDR3 DNA sequence: TGCGCCAGCAGCCATAACGTCGGGAGCTCCTACAATGAGCAGTTCTTC. The rearrangement joins TRBV4-1 to TRBJ2-1, with D maybe TRBD2 (6 bases). This CDR3 is built from 16 residues. Germline CDR1 MGHRA, CDR2 YSYEKL. V lost 3 bases, J lost 0 bases, and 12 bases lay in between.

The chain joins TRBV6-1 to TRBJ1-1, with 7 bases aligning to TRBD1. This CDR3 is built from 15 residues. Losses at the gene ends were 0 bases for V and 4 bases for J; bases not matched to a gene: 5. CDR1 is MNHNS and CDR2 is SASEGT in the germline V gene. The CDR3: CASSEAGQSGTEAFF. For the CDR3, the DNA is TGTGCCAGCAGTGAAGCGGGACAGTCTGGCACTGAAGCTTTCTTT.

The chain combines TRBV19 with TRBJ1-5; possibly TRBD1 for D (6 bases). CDR1 and CDR2 from the germline V gene are LNHDA and SQIVND (reference sequence). The CDR3 consists of 13 residues. V shed 6 bases and J shed 4 bases, with 10 bases lying between them. The DNA for the CDR3 is TGTGCCAGTAGAGGACAGTGGAATCAGCCCCAGCATTTT. This codes for CASRGQWNQPQHF.

This clone was picked up a small number of times. The chain recombines TRBV11-3 with TRBJ1-2, with TRBD1 as a possible D gene (5 bases). The CDR3 length is 16 residues. Trimming took 5 bases from V and 4 from J, leaving 20 bases between them. Germline CDR1 and CDR2: SGHNT and YENEEA. DNA for the CDR3: TGTGCCAGCAGCCGACTCGAGGTGTGGGGCTCCTATGGCTACACCTTC. Protein sequence: CASSRLEVWGSYGYTF.

This sequence joins TRBV27 and TRBJ1-1; 7 nucleotides line up with TRBD1. Germline V gene data show CDR1 as MNHEY and CDR2 as SMNVEV (reference sequence). V lost 1 base, J lost 3 bases, and 11 bases stayed unmatched. The length of the CDR3 is 17 residues. The CDR3 DNA follows: TGTGCCAGCAGTTTATTAGCGACAGGGTTAAGGCACACTGAAGCTTTCTTT. Amino acid sequence: CASSLLATGLRHTEAFF.

The rearrangement links TRBV5-1 to TRBJ2-3; D might be TRBD2 (5 bases). Trimming pared 0 bases from V and 0 bases from J, leaving 8 bases between. The CDR3 totals 15 residues. Germline CDR1 and CDR2: SGHRS and YFSETQ. CDR3 bases: TGCGCCAGCAGCTTGGGACGGGGTAGCACAGATACGCAGTATTTT. The encoded protein is CASSLGRGSTDTQYF.

The chain is built from TRBV27 and TRBJ2-7; the D gene is possibly TRBD2 (7 bases). Trimming left V 7 bases short and J 2 bases short, with 27 bases between. Germline CDR1 reads MNHEY; CDR2 reads SMNVEV (reference sequence). The CDR3 has 18 residues. The CDR3: CASKEGTGGPSSTYEQYF. The DNA of the CDR3 is TGTGCCAGCAAGGAGGGGACGGGGGGCCCGTCCTCCACCTACGAGCAGTACTTC.

This clone showed up just a few times. The chain joins TRBV7-9 to TRBJ1-4; TRBD1 might be the D (6 bases). The V end was cut by 7 bases, the J end by 5 bases, with 17 bases between. The CDR3 is 15 amino acids. CDR1 and CDR2 (germline): SEHNR, FQNEAQ (reference sequence). CDR3 nucleotide sequence: TGTGCCAGCAACCAGATGGGGGGGCCAAATGAAAAACTGTTTTTT. This codes for CASNQMGGPNEKLFF.

The V gene is TRBV5-8, the J gene TRBJ1-1; D unclear. Trimming pared 2 bases from V and 2 bases from J, leaving 7 bases between. The CDR3 contains 13 residues. Germline CDR1 and CDR2: SGHTS and YDEGEE. CDR3 sequence (DNA): TGTGCCAGCAGCTTAGGAGACAACACTGAAGCTTTCTTT. It encodes CASSLGDNTEAFF.

The chain couples TRBV10-3 to TRBJ2-7; tentatively, D is TRBD2 (6 bases). Germline loops: CDR1 ENHRY, CDR2 SYGVKD. V lost 6 bases, J lost 0 bases, and 9 bases lay in between. This CDR3 has 13 amino acids. The CDR3 DNA is TGTGCCATCAGCCTAGCGTCCTCCTACGAGCAGTACTTC. Its translation is CAISLASSYEQYF.

This clone has just a few counts. V is TRBV2 and J is TRBJ1-2, with TRBD1 matching over 9 bases. V shed 7 bases, J shed 7 bases, and the junction held 16 bases outside the gene matches. The CDR3 runs to 16 residues. Germline assignment: CDR1 SNHLY and CDR2 FYNNEI. The CDR3 loop reads CASTFRVGQGMGGYTF. The CDR3 DNA follows: TGTGCCAGCACCTTTCGCGTTGGACAGGGGATGGGTGGCTACACCTTC.

The chain combines TRBV28 with TRBJ1-5; TRBD1 might be the D (6 bases). The V gene's germline CDR1 is MDHEN and CDR2 SYDVKM. CDR3 length: 15 amino acids. The V end lost 6 bases, the J end lost 0 bases, and 12 bases lay between the germline ends. The CDR3 DNA is TGTGCCAGCAGAACAGGGATCTATAGCAATCAGCCCCAGCATTTT. It codes for CASRTGIYSNQPQHF.